Sequencing of this T cell receptor beta chain was carried out in a study of blood T cell repertoires in COVID-19. Germline trimming cut 5 bases from V and 5 bases from J; bases unmatched to any gene: 5. The length of the CDR3 is 13 residues. This table comes from immunoSEQ multiplex PCR, and its TCRdb copy is limited to in-frame clones, with some not included. There are roughly 120,000 clones in the sample; 60% to 80% occur only once, and approximately 8% lies in the top ten. The clonotype comes from a human donor in a cohort sampled during active COVID-19. Sequenced: peripheral blood. V gene TRBV12-3 or TRBV12-4 combines with J gene TRBJ2-7; TRBD1 agrees at 8 bases. CDR3: CASSVGQGDEQYF. In nucleotides, the CDR3 is TGTGCCAGCAGTGTAGGACAGGGCGACGAGCAGTACTTC.